The entry below describes one T cell receptor (beta chain). What it binds is unknown. CDR3 size: 18 residues. Trimming at V came to 0 bases and at J to 3 bases, leaving 11 bases not matched to a gene. The germline V gene has CDR1 SGHDT and CDR2 YYEEEE. Before the COVID-19 pandemic, during about 2011-2019, CD4+ T cells were taken from unexposed donors. The cells were cultured for about ten days before CD4+ T cells were isolated. On days 3 and 7, cultures got half fresh IL-2 medium. This sample is drawn from a study of CD4 T cells in relation to SARS-CoV-2 and coronaviruses. Background on the study: TCR beta CDR3s were sequenced after roughly 10-day antigen culture of PBMCs. Study results and limitations: The cross-reactivity analysis covered only spike protein, not other viral proteins. In approximately 70% of donors, memory CD4+ clonotypes crossrecognized SARS-CoV-2 and at least one common cold coronavirus spike.

Sequencing was performed with immunoSEQ multiplex PCR; in TCRdb, only in-frame clones are kept and a portion is missing. The sample includes some 16,000 clones, around 77% of them seen just once. J is TRBJ2-7 and V is TRBV5-6; 11 nucleotides align to TRBD2. The clonotype was recovered from a human donor in good health. Sequencing input: CD4+ T cells from PBMCs, cultured in vitro. The CDR3 nucleotides read TGTGCCAGCAGCTTGGAACTAGCGGGAGATGGAGACCTCTACGAGCAGTACTTC. Its translation is CASSLELAGDGDLYEQYF.